The 24 T cell receptor beta chains below were found in one sample sequenced in a study of shared clonotypes between healthy human individuals. Assay used: immunoSEQ multiplex PCR; TCRdb lists only in-frame clones, some missing. The sample lists some 2,100,000 clones, almost 96% occurring once. Sequenced material: naive CD4+ T cells sorted from blood. The subset here: CD45RA+ positively selected. Receptor source: a man between 18 and 35 years old in good health.

Notes on this clone: Different DNA sequences within this sample yield the same CDR3. The CDR3 here is CASSPDYNSPLHF. In DNA, the CDR3 is TGTGCCAGCTCACCCGACTATAATTCACCCCTCCACTTT. The chain employs TRBV18 and TRBJ1-6; no clear D gene. Deletions cut 3 bases from V and 3 bases from J, with 3 bases between. Germline lookup yields CDR1 KGHSH and CDR2 LQKENI. This CDR3 has 13 residues.

The chain has TRBV11-2 and TRBJ2-3; TRBD2 matches at 11 bases. The CDR3 length is 16 residues. Germline values: CDR1 SGHAT, CDR2 FQNNGV. V was pared by 5 bases and J by 2 bases, with 6 bases of the junction left unmatched. Written as DNA, the CDR3 is TGTGCCAGCAGCCCAAGGACTAGCGGGTACACAGATACGCAGTATTTT. It yields the protein CASSPRTSGYTDTQYF.

The chain has TRBV7-9 and TRBJ2-5, with D tentatively TRBD1 or TRBD2 (5 bases each). The CDR3 runs 16 residues. CDR1 is SEHNR, CDR2 FQNEAQ, per germline (reference sequence). Between the trimmed V and J ends, which lost 1 base and 3 bases, there was a span of 15 bases. The CDR3 sequence is CASSLEGEGREETQYF. The DNA of the CDR3 is TGTGCCAGCAGCTTAGAGGGTGAGGGCAGGGAAGAGACCCAGTACTTC.

J is TRBJ1-2 and V is TRBV19, with D possibly TRBD1 on 6 matching bases. V was pared by 9 bases and J by 3 bases, with 23 bases between. The CDR3 extends over 16 amino acids. The germline V gene encodes CDR1 LNHDA and CDR2 SQIVND (reference sequence). Written as DNA, the CDR3 is TGTGCCAGCACAGAACGCCACGACAGGACACACTATGGCTACACCTTC. This translates into CASTERHDRTHYGYTF.

Here the CDR3 reads CATSTYKTDSNEQFF. CDR3 sequence (DNA): TGTGCCACCAGCACCTATAAGACAGATTCCAATGAGCAGTTCTTC. V and J are TRBV15 and TRBJ2-1; maybe TRBD1 (5 bases). Between the trimmed V and J ends, which lost 4 bases and 6 bases, there was a span of 16 bases. Germline-derived CDR1 and CDR2 are LNHNV and YYDKDF (reference sequence). The CDR3 length is 15 residues.

The genes are TRBV4-1 and TRBJ1-1; 7 bases match TRBD1. The germline V gene encodes CDR1 MGHRA and CDR2 YSYEKL. After removal of 4 bases from V and 4 bases from J, the junction contained 3 bases not matched to a gene. The CDR3 covers 13 residues. The CDR3 sequence is CASSRQGGTEAFF. CDR3 nucleotide sequence: TGCGCCAGCAGCCGACAGGGTGGCACTGAAGCTTTCTTT.

The chain couples TRBV19 to TRBJ2-7, with TRBD1 identical over 8 bases. The CDR3 extends over 16 amino acids. V lost 4 bases to trimming and J lost 4 bases; unmatched junction nucleotides: 12. Germline V CDR1 and CDR2: LNHDA, SQIVND (reference sequence). The CDR3 spells CASSTSGTGENYEQYF. The CDR3, as DNA: TGTGCCAGTAGTACGTCCGGGACAGGTGAAAATTACGAGCAGTACTTC.

This clone was found once. The V and J genes are TRBV18 and TRBJ2-3; 12 nucleotides line up with TRBD2. Trimming took 2 bases from V and 0 from J; bases not matched to a gene: 0. The CDR3 contains 16 residues. Germline assignment: CDR1 KGHSH and CDR2 LQKENI. This chain's CDR3 is CASSPGTSGSTDTQYF. The CDR3 nucleotides read TGTGCCAGCTCACCAGGGACTAGCGGGAGCACAGATACGCAGTATTTT.

V is TRBV18 and J is TRBJ2-7; TRBD2 matches at 10 bases. This CDR3 has 14 amino acids. The germline V gene has CDR1 KGHSH and CDR2 LQKENI. V dropped 5 bases and J dropped 5; count of bases not matched to a gene: 6. The CDR3 sequence: CASSASGRVNEQYF. The CDR3 DNA sequence: TGTGCCAGCTCAGCAAGCGGGAGGGTTAACGAGCAGTACTTC.

Details on this clone: This sample includes further DNA sequences coding for the same CDR3. The chain recombines TRBV5-4 with TRBJ2-7; TRBD1 matches 7 bases. This CDR3 is 15 amino acids long. Losses at the gene ends were 0 bases for V and 3 bases for J; bases not matched to a gene: 6. In germline, CDR1 is SGHNT, CDR2 YYREEE (reference sequence). The CDR3: CASSLAGTVSYEQYF. Here the CDR3 DNA reads TGTGCCAGCAGCTTGGCCGGGACAGTGAGCTACGAGCAGTACTTC.

This chain links TRBV10-3 with TRBJ2-3; 10 bases match TRBD2. J gave up 1 base and V 6 bases, and 4 bases lay outside the gene matches. Germline CDR1 and CDR2: ENHRY and SYGVKD. The CDR3 consists of 15 residues. The CDR3 loop reads CAIRAGGPGTDTQYF. The DNA of the CDR3 is TGTGCCATCAGAGCGGGGGGGCCGGGCACAGATACGCAGTATTTT.

CDR3 residues: CASSFAGSTDTQYF. The CDR3, as DNA: TGTGCCAGCAGCTTTGCGGGTAGCACAGATACGCAGTATTTT. The V gene is TRBV7-9, the J gene TRBJ2-3; possible D gene TRBD2, 5 bases. Germline V gene sequence: CDR1 SEHNR, CDR2 FQNEAQ (reference sequence). V was pared by 3 bases and J by 0 bases, with 7 bases between. CDR3 length: 14 amino acids.

CDR3: CASSGTGQNEQFF. DNA for the CDR3: TGTGCCAGCTCCGGGACAGGGCAAAATGAGCAGTTCTTC. The rearrangement joins TRBV2 to TRBJ2-1, with 9 nucleotides matching TRBD1. The V gene end was trimmed by 8 bases and the J gene end by 7 bases; junction bases not matched to a gene: 6. Germline lookup yields CDR1 SNHLY and CDR2 FYNNEI. The CDR3 spans 13 residues.

The chain recombines TRBV9 with TRBJ2-7; a possible D gene is TRBD1 (5 bases). This CDR3 contains 13 residues. Germline lookup yields CDR1 SGDLS and CDR2 YYNGEE. Trimming took 3 bases from V and 0 from J, leaving 7 bases between them. The CDR3 coding sequence is TGTGCCAGCAGCGCCGACAGCTCCTACGAGCAGTACTTC. Protein: CASSADSSYEQYF.

Of note for this clone: At the DNA level, this CDR3 is encoded by other sequences in the same sample as well. The chain combines TRBV9 with TRBJ2-6, with D uncertain. The CDR3 sequence is 15 residues long. The V end was cut by 0 bases, the J end by 4 bases, with 8 bases between. Germline values: CDR1 SGDLS, CDR2 YYNGEE. CDR3 nucleotide sequence: TGTGCCAGCAGCGTAGGAGGTCCCGGGGCCAACGTCCTGACTTTC. It encodes CASSVGGPGANVLTF. The full variable domain, its missing parts supplied by reference TRBV9 and TRBJ2-6, is DSGVTQTPKHLITATGQRVTLRCSPRSGDLSVYWYQQSLDQGLQFLIQYYNGEERAKGNILERFSAQQFPDLHSELNLSSLELGDSALYFCASSVGGPGANVLTFGAGSRLTVL.

CDR3 in DNA: TGTGCCAGCAGTCCCGACTGGAATGAGCAGTTCTTC. This encodes CASSPDWNEQFF. The chain uses TRBV6-5 and TRBJ2-1; D is uncertain. From germline, CDR1 is MNHEY and CDR2 SVGAGI. The CDR3 is 12 residues long. V was pared by 5 bases and J by 7 bases, with 9 bases between.

The genes are TRBV4-1 and TRBJ2-1; no firm D call. The CDR3 has 16 residues. Germline loops: CDR1 MGHRA, CDR2 YSYEKL. Between the trimmed V and J ends, which lost 4 bases and 0 bases, there was a span of 13 bases. The CDR3 DNA is TGCGCCAGCAGCCCCTGGCCCCAGGCCTCCTACAATGAGCAGTTCTTC. Its protein product is CASSPWPQASYNEQFF.

The chain links TRBV5-1 to TRBJ2-3, with 8 positions matching TRBD1. Germline V gene sequence: CDR1 SGHRS, CDR2 YFSETQ. The V segment lost 4 bases and the J segment 2 bases; nucleotides outside the gene matches: 9. The CDR3 spans 16 residues. The CDR3 region has the DNA TGCGCCAGCAGCGACGGGACAGGAGCGATCACAGATACGCAGTATTTT. This translates into CASSDGTGAITDTQYF.

Comment on this clone: Other DNA sequences of this sample code for an identical CDR3. The chain employs TRBV10-1 and TRBJ2-3, with TRBD2 matching over 7 bases. Germline V gives CDR1 WNHNN, CDR2 SYGVQD (reference sequence). Trimming cost V 3 bases and J 0 bases; bases outside gene matches: 3. The CDR3 has 15 residues. The CDR3 DNA is TGCGCCAGCAGTGAAAGCGGGGTTAGCACAGATACGCAGTATTTT. It specifies CASSESGVSTDTQYF.

As for this clone: At the DNA level, this CDR3 is encoded by other sequences in the same sample as well. The CDR3 loop is CASSLGTGTDTQYF. CDR3 coding DNA: TGCGCCAGCAGCTTGGGCACTGGCACAGATACGCAGTATTTT. The chain links TRBV5-1 to TRBJ2-3; D not certain. V was shortened by 0 bases and J by 1 base, with 6 bases between the two germline ends. CDR1 and CDR2 (germline): SGHRS, YFSETQ. This CDR3 is 14 amino acids long.

The count of this clone is one. In the same sample, other DNA sequences code for this CDR3. CDR3 nucleotides: TGTGCCAGCAGCCGAACGGCAACTAATGAAAAACTGTTTTTT. The encoded protein is CASSRTATNEKLFF. The chain couples TRBV6-5 to TRBJ1-4; D is uncertain. V was shortened by 6 bases and J by 0 bases, with 8 bases between the two germline ends. This CDR3 is built from 14 residues. Germline V CDR1 and CDR2: MNHEY, SVGAGI.

The rearrangement links TRBV5-1 to TRBJ2-5, with D possibly TRBD2 on 5 matching bases. The V and J ends lost 4 bases and 5 bases respectively, with 18 bases between them. From germline, CDR1 is SGHRS and CDR2 YFSETQ. The CDR3 loop spans 15 amino acids. The CDR3 reads CASSPGSLVGETQYF. The CDR3, as DNA: TGCGCCAGCAGCCCGGGGTCCCTAGTAGGCGAGACCCAGTACTTC. The variable domain in full, with the rest retrieved from reference TRBV5-1 and TRBJ2-5, is KAGVTQTPRYLIKTRGQQVTLSCSPISGHRSVSWYQQTPGQGLQFLFEYFSETQRNKGNFPGRFSGRQFSNSRSEMNVSTLELGDSALYLCASSPGSLVGETQYFGPGTRLLVL.

This sequence joins TRBV7-6 and TRBJ1-2; a weak D match, TRBD1 (6 bases). Looked up from germline, CDR1 is SGHVS and CDR2 is FNYEAQ. The CDR3 consists of 13 residues. V dropped 3 bases and J dropped 8 bases, with 13 bases sitting between them. As DNA, the CDR3 is TGTGCCAGCAGCTTTACAGGGAATACGGGCTACACCTTC. Encoded protein: CASSFTGNTGYTF. Full variable domain (missing parts from reference TRBV7-6 and TRBJ1-2): GAGVSQSPRYKVTKRGQDVALRCDPISGHVSLYWYRQALGQGPEFLTYFNYEAQQDKSGLPNDRFSAERPEGSISTLTIQRTEQRDSAMYRCASSFTGNTGYTFGSGTRLTVV.

The chain has TRBV19 and TRBJ2-7; 10 nucleotides match TRBD1. The CDR3 is made up of 16 amino acids. CDR1 is LNHDA, CDR2 SQIVND, per germline (reference sequence). The V gene end was trimmed by 5 bases and the J gene end by 3 bases; junction bases not matched to a gene: 10. DNA for the CDR3: TGTGCCAGTAGTTCCATCGGGACAGGGGTTGGCTACGAGCAGTACTTC. This codes for CASSSIGTGVGYEQYF.